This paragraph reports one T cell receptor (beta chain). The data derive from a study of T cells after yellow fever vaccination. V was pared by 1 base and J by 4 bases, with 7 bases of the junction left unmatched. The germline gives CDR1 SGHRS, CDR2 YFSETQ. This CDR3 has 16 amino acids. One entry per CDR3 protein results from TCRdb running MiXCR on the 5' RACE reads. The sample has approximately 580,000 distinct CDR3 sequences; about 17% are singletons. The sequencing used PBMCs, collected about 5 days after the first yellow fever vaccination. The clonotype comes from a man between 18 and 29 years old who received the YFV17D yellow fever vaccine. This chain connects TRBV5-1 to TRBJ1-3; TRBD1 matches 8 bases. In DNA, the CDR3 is TGCGCCAGCAGCTTGTCCGGAGGGACAGGCGGAAACACCATATATTTT. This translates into CASSLSGGTGGNTIYF.